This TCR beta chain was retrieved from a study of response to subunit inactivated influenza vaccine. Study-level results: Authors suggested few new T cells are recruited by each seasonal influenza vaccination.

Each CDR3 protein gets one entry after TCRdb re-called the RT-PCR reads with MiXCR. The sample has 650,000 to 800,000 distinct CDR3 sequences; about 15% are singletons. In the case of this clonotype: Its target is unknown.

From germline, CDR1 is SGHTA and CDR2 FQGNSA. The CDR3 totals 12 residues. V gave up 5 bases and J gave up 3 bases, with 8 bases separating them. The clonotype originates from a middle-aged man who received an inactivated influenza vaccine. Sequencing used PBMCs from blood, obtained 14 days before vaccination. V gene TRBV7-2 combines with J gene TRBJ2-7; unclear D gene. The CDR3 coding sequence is TGTGCCAGCAGCACGGACCACTACGAGCAGTACTTC. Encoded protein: CASSTDHYEQYF.